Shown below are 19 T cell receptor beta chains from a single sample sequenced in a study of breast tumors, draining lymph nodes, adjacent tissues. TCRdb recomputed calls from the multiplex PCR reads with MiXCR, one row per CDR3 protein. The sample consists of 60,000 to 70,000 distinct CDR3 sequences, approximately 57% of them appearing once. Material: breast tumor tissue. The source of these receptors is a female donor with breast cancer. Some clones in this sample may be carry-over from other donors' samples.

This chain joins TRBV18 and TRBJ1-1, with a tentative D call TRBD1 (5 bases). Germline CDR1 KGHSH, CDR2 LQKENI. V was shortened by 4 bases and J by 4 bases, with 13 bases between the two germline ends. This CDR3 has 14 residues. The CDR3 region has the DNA TGTGCCAGCTCACTTCTGGGGGATACCACTGAAGCTTTCTTT. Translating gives CASSLLGDTTEAFF.

The CDR3 here is CASALGLAGVNEQFF. CDR3 bases: TGTGCCAGCGCTCTGGGGCTAGCGGGGGTCAATGAGCAGTTCTTC. The V and J genes are TRBV12-3 or TRBV12-4 and TRBJ2-1; 10 bases are a match to TRBD2. The CDR3 runs to 15 residues. Trimming took 8 bases from V and 6 from J; bases not matched to a gene: 10.

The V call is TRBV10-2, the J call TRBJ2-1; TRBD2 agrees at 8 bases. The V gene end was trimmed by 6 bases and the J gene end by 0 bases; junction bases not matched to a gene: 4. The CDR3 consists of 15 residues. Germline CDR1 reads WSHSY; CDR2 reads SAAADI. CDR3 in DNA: TGCGCCAGCAGAAAGCGGGAGAGCTCCTACAATGAGCAGTTCTTC. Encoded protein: CASRKRESSYNEQFF.

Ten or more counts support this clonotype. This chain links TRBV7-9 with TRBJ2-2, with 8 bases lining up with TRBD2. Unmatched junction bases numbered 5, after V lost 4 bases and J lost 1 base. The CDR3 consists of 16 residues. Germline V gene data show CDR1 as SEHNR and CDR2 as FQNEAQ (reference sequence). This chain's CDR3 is CASSSPAGGNTGELFF. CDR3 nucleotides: TGTGCCAGCAGCTCCCCCGCGGGGGGGAACACCGGGGAGCTGTTTTTT.

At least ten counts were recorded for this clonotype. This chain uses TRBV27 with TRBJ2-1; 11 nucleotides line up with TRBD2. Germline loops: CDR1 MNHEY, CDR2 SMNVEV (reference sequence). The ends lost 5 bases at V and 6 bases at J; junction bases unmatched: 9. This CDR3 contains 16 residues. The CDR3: CASSPQGSGRANEQFF. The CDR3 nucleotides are TGTGCCAGCAGTCCTCAGGGTAGCGGGAGGGCCAATGAGCAGTTCTTC.

Here the CDR3 reads CSARDIREGPYEQYF. In DNA, the CDR3 is TGCAGTGCTAGAGATATACGGGAGGGCCCCTACGAGCAGTACTTC. The chain joins TRBV20-1 to TRBJ2-5, with 8 bases identical to TRBD2. The assigned J gene may be wrong: the sequence end matches TRBJ2-7 better. The germline gives CDR1 DFQATT, CDR2 SNEGSKA (reference sequence). CDR3 length equals 15 residues.

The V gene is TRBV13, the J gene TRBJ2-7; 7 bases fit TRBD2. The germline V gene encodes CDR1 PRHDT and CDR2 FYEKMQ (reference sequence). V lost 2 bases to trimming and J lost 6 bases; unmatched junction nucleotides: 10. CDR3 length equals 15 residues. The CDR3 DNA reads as TGTGCCAGCAGCTTACTAGGAGGGAGGGCCCGCGAGCAGTACTTC. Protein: CASSLLGGRAREQYF.

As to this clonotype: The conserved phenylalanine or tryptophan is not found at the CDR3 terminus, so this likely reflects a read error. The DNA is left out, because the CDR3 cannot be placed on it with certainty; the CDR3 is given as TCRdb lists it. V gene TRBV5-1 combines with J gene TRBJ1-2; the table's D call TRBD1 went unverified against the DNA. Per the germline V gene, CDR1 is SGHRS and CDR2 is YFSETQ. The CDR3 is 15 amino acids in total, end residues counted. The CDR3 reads CASSRRQGVNYGHTL.

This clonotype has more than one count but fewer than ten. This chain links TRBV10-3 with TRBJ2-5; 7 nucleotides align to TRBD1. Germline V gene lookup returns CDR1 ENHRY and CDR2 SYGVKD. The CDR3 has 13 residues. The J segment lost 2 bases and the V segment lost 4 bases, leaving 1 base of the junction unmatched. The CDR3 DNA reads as TGTGCCATCAGTGGGGACAGACAAGAGACCCAGTACTTC. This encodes CAISGDRQETQYF.

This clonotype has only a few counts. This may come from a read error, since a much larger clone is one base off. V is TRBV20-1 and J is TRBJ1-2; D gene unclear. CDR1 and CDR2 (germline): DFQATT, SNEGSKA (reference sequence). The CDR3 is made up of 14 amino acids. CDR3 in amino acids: CSARRVAWGYGYAF. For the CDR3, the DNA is TGCAGTGCTAGGCGGGTTGCGTGGGGTTATGGCTACGCCTTC.

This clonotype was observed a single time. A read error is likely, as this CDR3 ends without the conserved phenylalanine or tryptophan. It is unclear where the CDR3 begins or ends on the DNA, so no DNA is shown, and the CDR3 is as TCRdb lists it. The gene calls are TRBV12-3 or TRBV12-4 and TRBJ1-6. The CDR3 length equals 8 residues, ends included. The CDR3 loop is CASSSPTS.

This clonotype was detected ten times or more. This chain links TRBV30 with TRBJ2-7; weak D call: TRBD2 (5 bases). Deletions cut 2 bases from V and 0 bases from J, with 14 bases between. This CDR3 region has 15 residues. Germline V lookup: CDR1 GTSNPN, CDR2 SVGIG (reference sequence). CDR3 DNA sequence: TGTGCCTGGAGTCCCCCGGGTAGCGTCTCCTACGAGCAGTACTTC. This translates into CAWSPPGSVSYEQYF.

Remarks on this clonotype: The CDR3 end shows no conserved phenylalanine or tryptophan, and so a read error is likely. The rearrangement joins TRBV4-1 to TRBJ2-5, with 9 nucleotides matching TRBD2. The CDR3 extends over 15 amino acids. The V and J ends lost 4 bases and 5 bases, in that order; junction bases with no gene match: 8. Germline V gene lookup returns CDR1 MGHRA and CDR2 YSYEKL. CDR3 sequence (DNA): TGCGCCAGCAGCCTCGCGGCGGGGGGGAGGGAGACCCAGTACCTC. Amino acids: CASSLAAGGRETQYL.

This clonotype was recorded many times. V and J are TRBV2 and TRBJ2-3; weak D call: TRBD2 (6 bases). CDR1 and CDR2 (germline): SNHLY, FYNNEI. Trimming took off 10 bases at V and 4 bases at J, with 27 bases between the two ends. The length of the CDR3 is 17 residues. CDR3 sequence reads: CAIRREDGGEGPDTQYF. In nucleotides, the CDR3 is TGTGCCATCAGGAGGGAGGATGGGGGAGAGGGTCCAGATACGCAGTATTTT.

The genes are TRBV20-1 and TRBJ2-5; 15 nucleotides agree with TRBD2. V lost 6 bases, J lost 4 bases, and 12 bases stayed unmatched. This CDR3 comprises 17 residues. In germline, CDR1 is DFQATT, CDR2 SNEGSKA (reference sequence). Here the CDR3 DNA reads TGCAGTGCCAGTATGAGAGGGGGACTAGCGGGGGGAGAGACCCAGTACTTC. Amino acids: CSASMRGGLAGGETQYF.

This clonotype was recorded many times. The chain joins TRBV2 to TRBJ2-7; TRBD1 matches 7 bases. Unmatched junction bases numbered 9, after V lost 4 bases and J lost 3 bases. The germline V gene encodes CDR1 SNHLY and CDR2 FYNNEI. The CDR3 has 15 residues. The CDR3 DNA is TGTGCCAGCAGTGTCGACAGGGTACTTTTCTACGAGCAGTACTTC. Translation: CASSVDRVLFYEQYF.

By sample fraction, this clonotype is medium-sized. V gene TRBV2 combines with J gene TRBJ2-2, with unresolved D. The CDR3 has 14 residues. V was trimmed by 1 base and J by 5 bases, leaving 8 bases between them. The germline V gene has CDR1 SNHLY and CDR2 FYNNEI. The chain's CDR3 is CASSEVRVTGELFF. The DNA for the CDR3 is TGTGCCAGCAGTGAAGTTAGAGTAACCGGGGAGCTGTTTTTT. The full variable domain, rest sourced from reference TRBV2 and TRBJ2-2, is EPEVTQTPSHQVTQMGQEVILRCVPISNHLYFYWYRQILGQKVEFLVSFYNNEISEKSEIFDDQFSVERPDGSNFTLKIRSTKLEDSAMYFCASSEVRVTGELFFGEGSRLTVL.

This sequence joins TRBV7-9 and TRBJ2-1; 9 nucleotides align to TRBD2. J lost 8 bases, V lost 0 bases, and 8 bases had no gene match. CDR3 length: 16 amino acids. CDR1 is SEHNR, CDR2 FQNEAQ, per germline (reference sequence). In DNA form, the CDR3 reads TGTGCCAGCAGCTTAGCGTCGCGCGGGGGGGCCCATGAGCAGTTCTTC. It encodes CASSLASRGGAHEQFF.

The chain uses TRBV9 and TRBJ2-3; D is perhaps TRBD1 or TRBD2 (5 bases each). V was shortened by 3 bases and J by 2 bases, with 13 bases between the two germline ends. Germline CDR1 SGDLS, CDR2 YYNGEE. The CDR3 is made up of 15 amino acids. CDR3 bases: TGTGCCAGCAGCGGGTACAGAGGGGACACAGATACGCAGTATTTT. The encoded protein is CASSGYRGDTDTQYF.